This T cell receptor (beta chain) was sequenced for a study of T cells in Graves' hyperthyroidism and ophthalmopathy. TCR beta CDR3 regions were amplified from RNA transcripts. The TCR CDR3 was amplified in a first-round RT-PCR using the HTBI primer set. TCRdb used MiXCR to reprocess the multiplex PCR reads, holding one entry per CDR3 protein. The sample includes about 380,000 distinct CDR3 sequences, approximately 15% of them seen just once. No progression to ophthalmopathy during 18 months of follow-up defined stable disease. Patients aged 18 to 65 had newly diagnosed hyperthyroidism of under 2 months' duration. Uncontrolled infection, other autoimmune disease, pregnancy or lactation barred patients from enrollment. Germline values: CDR1 SGHAT, CDR2 FQNNGV. This CDR3 has 14 residues. J lost 3 bases, V lost 5 bases, and 6 bases had no gene match. Many counts were recorded for this clonotype.

The rearrangement joins TRBV11-2 to TRBJ2-7, with 8 bases aligning to TRBD2. The origin of this receptor is a woman in her sixties with Graves' hyperthyroidism. Sequences were obtained from blood. CDR3 coding DNA: TGTGCCAGCAGCGGATGGACTAGCCGCTACGAGCAGTACTTC. This encodes CASSGWTSRYEQYF.